The present TCR beta chain was sequenced within a study of technical replicates of blood from a few donors. Clones were read by immunoSEQ multiplex PCR, and TCRdb kept only the in-frame ones, dropping some. The sample includes around 63,000 clones, nearly 95% of them seen just once. This CDR3 is built from 14 residues. V was pared by 4 bases and J by 5 bases, with 7 bases of the junction left unmatched. The germline gives CDR1 KGHSH, CDR2 LQKENI. This clone was counted between two and nine times. This receptor was taken from a human donor in good health. Some clones in this sample may be carry-over from other donors' samples. This chain links TRBV18 with TRBJ2-7; 8 nucleotides match TRBD1. Sequences were obtained from PBMCs. As DNA, the CDR3 is TGTGCCAGCTCACACCGGACAGGGCGGGACGAGCAGTACTTC. Its translation: CASSHRTGRDEQYF.